This T cell receptor beta chain was identified during a study of OX40 agonist ivuxolimab in advanced cancers. Using immunoSEQ multiplex PCR, the repertoire was profiled, and TCRdb retains in-frame clones only, with some absent. The table records some 95,000 clones, 92% of them present only once. The CDR3 is made up of 12 amino acids. Germline V CDR1 and CDR2: MNHNS, SASEGT. Trimming pared 8 bases from V and 1 base from J, leaving 8 bases between. The sequencing used CD4+ or CD8+ T cells sorted from blood, collected in a trial of the OX40 agonist ivuxolimab. The chain uses TRBV6-1 and TRBJ1-1; no firm D call. The clonotype originates from an adult with an advanced solid tumor such as melanoma, head and neck, liver or kidney cancer. The CDR3 bases are TGTGCCAGCCCTTTAGAGAACACTGAAGCTTTCTTT. It encodes CASPLENTEAFF.